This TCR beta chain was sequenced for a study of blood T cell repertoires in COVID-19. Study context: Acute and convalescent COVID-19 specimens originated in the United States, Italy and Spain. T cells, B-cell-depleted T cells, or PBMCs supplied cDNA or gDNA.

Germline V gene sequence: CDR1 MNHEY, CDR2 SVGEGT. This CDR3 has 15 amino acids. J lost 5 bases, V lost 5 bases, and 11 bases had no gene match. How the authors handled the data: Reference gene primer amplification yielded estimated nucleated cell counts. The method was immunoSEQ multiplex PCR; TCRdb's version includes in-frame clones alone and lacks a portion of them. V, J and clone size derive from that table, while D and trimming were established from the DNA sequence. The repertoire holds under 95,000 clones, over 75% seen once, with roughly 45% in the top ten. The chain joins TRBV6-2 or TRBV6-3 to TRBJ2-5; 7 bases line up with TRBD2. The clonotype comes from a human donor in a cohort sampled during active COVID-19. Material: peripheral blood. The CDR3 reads CASSTGRRGRETQYF. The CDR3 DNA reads TGTGCCAGCAGTACCGGGAGGAGGGGCAGGGAGACCCAGTACTTC.